These 9 T cell receptor beta chains came from one sample sequenced in a study of CD8 T cells in Susac syndrome (dated by TCRdb to about 2019). The protocol used for the library was the immunoSEQ multiplex PCR assay. RNA was extracted with the RNeasy kit and 0.5 to 1 ug was reverse transcribed using random hexamers. Starting from the raw public reads, TCRdb applied fastp trimming at Q25, assembled clones with MiXCR and retained in-frame beta chains. When rows share a CDR3 protein, they turn into one entry using the most common DNA and genes. The sample yields 100,000 to 150,000 distinct CDR3 sequences; 93% were counted once. Around 0.3% of the sample belongs to the ten largest clones. Material for sequencing was CD8+ T cells from PBMCs. The receptors originated from a human donor with multiple sclerosis.

The chain carries TRBV30 and TRBJ1-4; D is perhaps TRBD1 (5 bases). The CDR3 extends over 13 amino acids. Trimming stripped 7 bases from V and 2 bases from J, with 11 bases between. Germline loops: CDR1 GTSNPN, CDR2 SVGIG (reference sequence). Here the CDR3 reads CAFGTETNEKLFF. The CDR3 DNA is TGTGCCTTCGGGACCGAGACTAATGAAAAACTGTTTTTT. The full variable domain, with the rest looked up from reference TRBV30 and TRBJ1-4, is SQTIHQWPATLVQPVGSPLSLECTVEGTSNPNLYWYRQAAGRGLQLLFYSVGIGQISSEVPQNLSASRPQDRQFILSSKKLLLSDSGFYLCAFGTETNEKLFFGSGTQLSVL.

This chain joins TRBV20-1 and TRBJ2-1; possibly TRBD2 for D (5 bases). V was shortened by 7 bases and J by 4 bases, with 8 bases between the two germline ends. Looked up from germline, CDR1 is DFQATT and CDR2 is SNEGSKA (reference sequence). The CDR3 spans 11 residues. For the CDR3, the DNA is TGCAGTGATCCGGGGTACAATGAGCAGTTCTTC. Its protein product is CSDPGYNEQFF.

V is TRBV19 and J is TRBJ2-7; 8 nucleotides agree with TRBD2. The CDR3 covers 15 residues. The germline V gene encodes CDR1 LNHDA and CDR2 SQIVND (reference sequence). V trimming: 3 bases; J trimming: 1 base; junction bases outside the gene matches: 5. DNA of the CDR3: TGTGCCAGTAGTATGGACCCGGGGGGGTCCTACGAGCAGTACTTC. Protein product: CASSMDPGGSYEQYF.

The chain recombines TRBV28 with TRBJ2-3, with 11 bases identical to TRBD2. After removal of 6 bases from V and 7 bases from J, the junction contained 9 bases not matched to a gene. The CDR3 runs 15 residues. Germline-derived CDR1 and CDR2 are MDHEN and SYDVKM. The CDR3 region is CASSFLGTSGHTQYF. CDR3 bases: TGTGCCAGCAGCTTTCTGGGGACTAGCGGACATACGCAGTATTTT.

The chain combines TRBV5-1 with TRBJ2-7, with 9 positions matching TRBD1. The J segment lost 3 bases and the V segment lost 4 bases, leaving 2 bases of the junction unmatched. In germline, CDR1 is SGHRS, CDR2 YFSETQ. The CDR3 extends over 13 amino acids. CDR3 in DNA: TGCGCCAGCAGCACGGACAGGGGCTACGAGCAGTACTTC. Translating it yields CASSTDRGYEQYF.

The chain carries TRBV7-9 and TRBJ2-1; 8 bases are shared with TRBD2. The CDR3 consists of 14 residues. V shed 1 base and J 7 bases; nucleotides not matched to a gene: 3. Germline V gene data show CDR1 as SEHNR and CDR2 as FQNEAQ (reference sequence). Here the CDR3 reads CASSLEREMNEQFF. The CDR3 DNA follows: TGTGCCAGCAGCTTAGAGCGGGAGATGAATGAGCAGTTCTTC.

The chain has TRBV7-6 and TRBJ2-7; D tentatively reads TRBD1 or TRBD2 (5 bases each). CDR3 length equals 15 residues. Germline CDR1 and CDR2: SGHVS and FNYEAQ. V was shortened by 4 bases and J by 2 bases, with 15 bases between the two germline ends. The CDR3 sequence is CASSSGAGFAYEQYF. For the CDR3, the DNA is TGTGCCAGCAGCTCTGGGGCGGGTTTTGCCTACGAGCAGTACTTC.

This rearrangement joins TRBV27 to TRBJ2-7; 9 bases map to TRBD2. The V segment lost 6 bases and the J segment 2 bases; nucleotides outside the gene matches: 2. The CDR3 contains 13 residues. The germline V gene has CDR1 MNHEY and CDR2 SMNVEV (reference sequence). CDR3 loop: CASRAGGPYEQYF. Written as DNA, the CDR3 is TGTGCCAGCAGGGCGGGGGGGCCCTACGAGCAGTACTTC.

The genes are TRBV20-1 and TRBJ2-2; unclear D gene. This CDR3 contains 14 residues. Germline V gene data show CDR1 as DFQATT and CDR2 as SNEGSKA (reference sequence). The ends were cut back, 1 base at V and 6 bases at J, with 12 bases in the middle. CDR3 bases: TGCAGTGCTAGAGTCTTTACCCGGTCCGGGGAGCTGTTTTTT. Protein product: CSARVFTRSGELFF.